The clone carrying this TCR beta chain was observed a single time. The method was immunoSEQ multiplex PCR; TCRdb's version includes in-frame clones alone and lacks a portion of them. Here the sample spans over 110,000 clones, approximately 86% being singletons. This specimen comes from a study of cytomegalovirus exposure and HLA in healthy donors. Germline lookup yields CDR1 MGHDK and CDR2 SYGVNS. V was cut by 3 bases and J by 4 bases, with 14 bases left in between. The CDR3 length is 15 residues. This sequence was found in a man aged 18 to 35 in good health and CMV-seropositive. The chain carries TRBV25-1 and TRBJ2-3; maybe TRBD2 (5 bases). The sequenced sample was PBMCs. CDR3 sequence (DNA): TGTGCCAGCAGTGAGGCACATACGAGGGCAGATACGCAGTATTTT. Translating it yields CASSEAHTRADTQYF. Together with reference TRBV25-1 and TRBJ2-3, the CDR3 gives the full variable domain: EADIYQTPRYLVIGTGKKITLECSQTMGHDKMYWYQQDPGMELHLIHYSYGVNSTEKGDLSSESTVSRIRTEHFPLTLESARPSHTSQYLCASSEAHTRADTQYFGPGTRLTVL.